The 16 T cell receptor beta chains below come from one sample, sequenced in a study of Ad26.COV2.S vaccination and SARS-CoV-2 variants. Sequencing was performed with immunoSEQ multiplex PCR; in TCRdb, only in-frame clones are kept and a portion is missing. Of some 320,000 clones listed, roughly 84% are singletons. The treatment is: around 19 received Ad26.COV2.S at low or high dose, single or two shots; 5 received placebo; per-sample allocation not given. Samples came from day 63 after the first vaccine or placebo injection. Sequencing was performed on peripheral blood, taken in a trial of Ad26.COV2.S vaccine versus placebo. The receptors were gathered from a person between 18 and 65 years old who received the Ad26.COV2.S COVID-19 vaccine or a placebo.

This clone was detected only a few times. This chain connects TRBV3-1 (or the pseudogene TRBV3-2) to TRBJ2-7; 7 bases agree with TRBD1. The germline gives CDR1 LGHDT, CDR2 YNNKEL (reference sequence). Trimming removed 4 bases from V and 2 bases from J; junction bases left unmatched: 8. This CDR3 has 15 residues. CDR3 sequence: CASSPLDRAAYEQYF. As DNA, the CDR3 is TGTGCCAGCAGCCCCCTAGACAGGGCCGCCTACGAGCAGTACTTC.

CDR3 in amino acids: CASTPSIYNEQFF. CDR3 coding DNA: TGTGCCAGCACCCCGAGTATTTACAATGAGCAGTTCTTC. The chain joins TRBV6-2 or TRBV6-3 to TRBJ2-1; D not certain. Germline CDR1 MNHEY, CDR2 SVGEGT. This CDR3 region has 13 residues. The V end lost 7 bases, the J end lost 4 bases, and 11 bases lay between the germline ends.

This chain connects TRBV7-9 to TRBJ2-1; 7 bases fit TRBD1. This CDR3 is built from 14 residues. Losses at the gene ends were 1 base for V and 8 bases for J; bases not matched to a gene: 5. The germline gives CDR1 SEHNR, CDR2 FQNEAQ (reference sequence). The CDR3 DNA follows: TGTGCCAGCAGCTTAGGGGGACAGATCCATGAGCAGTTCTTC. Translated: CASSLGGQIHEQFF. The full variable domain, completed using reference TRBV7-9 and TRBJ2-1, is DTGVSQNPRHKITKRGQNVTFRCDPISEHNRLYWYRQTLGQGPEFLTYFQNEAQLEKSRLLSDRFSAERPKGSFSTLEIQRTEQGDSAMYLCASSLGGQIHEQFFGPGTRLTVL.

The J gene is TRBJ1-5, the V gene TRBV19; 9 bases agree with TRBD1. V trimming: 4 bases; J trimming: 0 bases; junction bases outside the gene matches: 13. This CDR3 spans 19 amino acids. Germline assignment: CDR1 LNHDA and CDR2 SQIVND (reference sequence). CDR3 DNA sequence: TGTGCCAGTAGTAGAGTACCCGGGACAGGGACTTATAGCAATCAGCCCCAGCATTTT. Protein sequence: CASSRVPGTGTYSNQPQHF.

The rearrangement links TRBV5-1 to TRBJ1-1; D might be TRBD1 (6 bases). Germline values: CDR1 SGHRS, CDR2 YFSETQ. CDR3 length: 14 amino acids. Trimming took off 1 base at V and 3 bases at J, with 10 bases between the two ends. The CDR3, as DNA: TGCGCCAGCAGCTTGACAGGGTGGGACACTGAAGCTTTCTTT. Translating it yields CASSLTGWDTEAFF. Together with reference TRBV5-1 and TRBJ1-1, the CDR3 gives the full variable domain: KAGVTQTPRYLIKTRGQQVTLSCSPISGHRSVSWYQQTPGQGLQFLFEYFSETQRNKGNFPGRFSGRQFSNSRSEMNVSTLELGDSALYLCASSLTGWDTEAFFGQGTRLTVV.

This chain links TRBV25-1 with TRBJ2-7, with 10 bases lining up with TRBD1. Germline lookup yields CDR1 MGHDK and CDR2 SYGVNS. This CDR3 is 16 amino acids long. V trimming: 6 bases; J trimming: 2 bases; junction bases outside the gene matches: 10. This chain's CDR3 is CASSRSGTGAAYEQYF. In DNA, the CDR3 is TGTGCCAGCAGCAGATCCGGGACAGGGGCCGCCTACGAGCAGTACTTC.

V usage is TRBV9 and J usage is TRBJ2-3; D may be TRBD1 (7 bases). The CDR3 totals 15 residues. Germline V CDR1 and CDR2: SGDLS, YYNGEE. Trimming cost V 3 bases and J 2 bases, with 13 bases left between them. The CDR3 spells CASSAQGGFTDTQYF. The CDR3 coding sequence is TGTGCCAGCAGCGCCCAGGGGGGTTTCACAGATACGCAGTATTTT.

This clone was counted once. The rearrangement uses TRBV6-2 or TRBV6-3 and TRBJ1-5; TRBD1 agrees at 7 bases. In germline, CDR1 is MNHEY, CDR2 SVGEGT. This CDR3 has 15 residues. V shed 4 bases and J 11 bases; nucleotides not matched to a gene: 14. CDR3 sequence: CASSSRQGLGRSQHF. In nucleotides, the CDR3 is TGTGCCAGCAGTTCACGACAGGGCCTCGGTAGGTCCCAGCATTTT.

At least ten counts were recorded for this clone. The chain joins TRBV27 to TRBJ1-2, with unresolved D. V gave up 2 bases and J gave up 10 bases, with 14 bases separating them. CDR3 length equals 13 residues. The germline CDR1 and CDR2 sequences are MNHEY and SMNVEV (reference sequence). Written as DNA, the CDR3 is TGTGCCAGCAGTTTAATCGGGGTTCTCGACTACACCTTC. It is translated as CASSLIGVLDYTF.

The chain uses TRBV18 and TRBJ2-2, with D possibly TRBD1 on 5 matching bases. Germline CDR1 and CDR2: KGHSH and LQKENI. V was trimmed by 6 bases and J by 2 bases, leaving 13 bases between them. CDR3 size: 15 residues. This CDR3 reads CASSTRQGNTGELFF. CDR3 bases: TGTGCCAGCTCCACGAGGCAGGGAAACACCGGGGAGCTGTTTTTT.

This CDR3 is CASSEIGQEYNEQFF. CDR3 nucleotides: TGTGCCAGCAGTGAAATTGGTCAGGAATACAATGAGCAGTTCTTC. The gene calls are TRBV6-1 and TRBJ2-1; D is unresolved. The germline V gene has CDR1 MNHNS and CDR2 SASEGT. This CDR3 region has 15 residues. V shed 2 bases and J shed 4 bases, with 12 bases lying between them.

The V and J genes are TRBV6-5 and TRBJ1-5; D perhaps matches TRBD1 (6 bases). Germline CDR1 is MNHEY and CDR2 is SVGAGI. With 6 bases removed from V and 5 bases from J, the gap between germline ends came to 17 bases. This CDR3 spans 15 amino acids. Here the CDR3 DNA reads TGTGCCAGCAGACGGGCGACAGGAAGGGATCAGCCCCAGCATTTT. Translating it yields CASRRATGRDQPQHF.

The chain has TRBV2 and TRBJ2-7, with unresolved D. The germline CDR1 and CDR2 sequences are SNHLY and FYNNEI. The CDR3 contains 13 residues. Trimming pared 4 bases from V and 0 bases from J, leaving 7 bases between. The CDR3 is CASSVVYSYEQYF. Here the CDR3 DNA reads TGTGCCAGCAGTGTCGTCTACTCCTACGAGCAGTACTTC.

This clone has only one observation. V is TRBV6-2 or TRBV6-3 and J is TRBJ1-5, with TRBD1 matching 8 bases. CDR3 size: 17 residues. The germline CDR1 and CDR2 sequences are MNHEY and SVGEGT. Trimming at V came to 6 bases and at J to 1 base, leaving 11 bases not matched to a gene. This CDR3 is CASSPKRTGSSNQPQHF. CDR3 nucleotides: TGTGCCAGCAGCCCAAAGAGGACAGGGAGCAGCAATCAGCCCCAGCATTTT.

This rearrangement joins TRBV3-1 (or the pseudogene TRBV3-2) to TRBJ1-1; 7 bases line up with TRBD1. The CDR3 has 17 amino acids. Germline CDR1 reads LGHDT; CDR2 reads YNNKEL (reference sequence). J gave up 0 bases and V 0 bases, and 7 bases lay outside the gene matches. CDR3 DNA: TGTGCCAGCAGCCAAGATTTGAAAGGGGGCCTGAACACTGAAGCTTTCTTT. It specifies CASSQDLKGGLNTEAFF.

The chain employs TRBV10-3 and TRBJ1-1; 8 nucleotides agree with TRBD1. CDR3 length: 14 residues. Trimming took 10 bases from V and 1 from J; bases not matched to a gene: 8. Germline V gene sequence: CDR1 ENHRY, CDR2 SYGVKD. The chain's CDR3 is CATQTGVGNTEAFF. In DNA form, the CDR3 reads TGTGCCACCCAGACAGGGGTGGGGAACACTGAAGCTTTCTTT.